These T cell receptor beta chains were read from a single sample in a study of blood T cell repertoires in COVID-19. This table comes from immunoSEQ multiplex PCR, and its TCRdb copy is limited to in-frame clones, with some not included. This sample has tens of thousands of clones, with 75% to 90% found just once. Sequenced input: peripheral blood. These TCRs come from a man in his 60s with active COVID-19. CDR3s include the opening cysteine and the closing phenylalanine or tryptophan. D genes are given only for firm matches. Some rows have no size entry. The others give once, few or many, or a class for an expanded clone.

TRBJ1-6 17 TRBV5-3 . . CARSSTGLGTYNSPLHF TGTGCCAGAAGCTCCACAGGGCTTGGCACCTATAATTCACCCCTCCACTTT
TRBJ2-3 15 TRBV29-1 . TRBD2 CSVGGTSAYTDTQYF TGCAGCGTTGGGGGGACTAGCGCATACACAGATACGCAGTATTTT
TRBJ1-2 14 TRBV28 . . CASSSGRGNYGYTF TGTGCCAGCAGTTCGGGCAGGGGTAACTATGGCTACACCTTC
TRBJ2-1 16 TRBV28 . TRBD2 CASSIYSGSSYNEQFF TGTGCCAGCAGTATCTATAGCGGGAGCTCCTACAATGAGCAGTTCTTC
TRBJ2-7 12 TRBV9 . TRBD2 CASSGTSGEQYF TGTGCCAGCAGCGGGACTAGCGGTGAGCAGTACTTC
TRBJ2-3 12 TRBV30 . . CAWVRRADTQYF TGTGCCTGGGTCAGGAGGGCAGATACGCAGTATTTT
TRBJ2-2 14 TRBV9 . . CASSLSGSTGELFF TGTGCCAGTTCCCTCTCAGGGTCCACCGGGGAGCTGTTTTTT
TRBJ2-7 15 TRBV7-2 . TRBD1 CASSATGTASYEQYF TGTGCCAGCAGCGCAACCGGGACAGCCTCTTACGAGCAGTACTTC
TRBJ1-6 15 TRBV6-6 . . CASSRGLGDNSPLHF TGTGCCAGCAGCCGTGGGCTTGGCGATAATTCACCCCTCCACTTT
TRBJ2-5 14 TRBV5-4 few . CASSLVTDQETQYF TGTGCCAGCAGCTTGGTAACAGATCAAGAGACCCAGTACTTC
TRBJ2-2 13 TRBV6-4 . . CASSDSLAGELFF TGTGCCAGCAGTGACTCCCTCGCCGGGGAGCTGTTTTTT
TRBJ2-1 18 TRBV4-2 . TRBD2 CASSQVGLAGGGGNEQFF TGTGCCAGCAGCCAAGTGGGTCTAGCGGGAGGTGGTGGTAATGAGCAGTTCTTC
TRBJ2-7 15 TRBV4-3 . TRBD1 CASSLGTGPPYEQYF TGCGCCAGCAGCCTAGGGACAGGACCCCCCTACGAGCAGTACTTC
TRBJ2-2 16 TRBV9 . . CASSGGATIGTGELFF TGTGCCAGCAGCGGTGGAGCCACCATTGGCACCGGGGAGCTGTTTTTT
TRBJ1-2 15 TRBV10-3 . . CAISEMSGRAYGYTF TGTGCCATCAGTGAGATGTCAGGCAGGGCCTATGGCTACACCTTC
TRBJ2-1 15 TRBV7-9 . TRBD2 CASSSPGLAGNEQFF TGTGCCAGCAGCTCCCCGGGACTAGCGGGAAATGAGCAGTTCTTC
TRBJ2-1 13 TRBV5-4 . TRBD2 CASSFPGLAAQFF TGTGCCAGCAGCTTCCCTGGACTAGCCGCCCAGTTCTTC
TRBJ2-1 12 TRBV12-3/TRBV12-4 . TRBD2 CASSLTGGEQFF TGTGCCAGCAGTCTAACGGGGGGGGAGCAGTTCTTC
TRBJ1-1 15 TRBV5-8 . . CASSFLVVRGQEAFF TGTGCCAGCAGCTTCCTCGTGGTAAGGGGCCAGGAAGCTTTCTTT
TRBJ2-2 16 TRBV12-5 . . CASGLGQPSNTGELFF TGTGCTAGTGGTTTGGGACAGCCGTCGAACACCGGGGAGCTGTTTTTT
TRBJ2-5 15 TRBV29-1 . TRBD2 CSAGGAGGPGETQYF TGCAGCGCCGGGGGAGCGGGAGGGCCGGGAGAGACCCAGTACTTC
TRBJ2-5 15 TRBV6-2/TRBV6-3 . TRBD2 CASSPGLAGQETQYF TGTGCCAGCAGCCCGGGACTAGCGGGGCAAGAGACCCAGTACTTC
TRBJ2-1 16 TRBV21-1 . . CASSNTGLAGGSPQFF TGTGCCAGCAGCAACACGGGACTAGCGGGAGGGTCCCCCCAGTTCTTC
TRBJ1-2 12 TRBV28 . . CASSSGVVGYTF TGTGCCAGCAGTTCGGGAGTTGTTGGCTACACCTTC
TRBJ2-1 15 TRBV19 few . CASSSRESSYNEQFF TGTGCCAGTAGTTCTCGGGAGAGCTCCTACAATGAGCAGTTCTTC
TRBJ2-1 14 TRBV29-1 . TRBD2 CSVRARTRNNEQFF TGCAGCGTTCGCGCCCGGACTAGGAACAATGAGCAGTTCTTC
TRBJ2-5 13 TRBV9 . . CASSAGMQETQYF TGTGCCAGCAGCGCCGGGATGCAAGAGACCCAGTACTTC
TRBJ2-2 16 TRBV11-3 . TRBD1 CASSSGQGFHAGELFF TGTGCCAGCAGCTCGGGACAGGGCTTCCACGCCGGGGAGCTGTTTTTT
TRBJ2-3 17 TRBV7-2 . TRBD2 CASSLGSGGPPGDTQYF TGTGCCAGCAGCTTAGGGTCGGGAGGGCCCCCCGGAGATACGCAGTATTTT
TRBJ2-2 13 TRBV20-1 . . CSASSGITGELFF TGCAGTGCTAGTAGCGGAATCACCGGGGAGCTGTTTTTT
TRBJ2-7 15 TRBV28 . TRBD1 CASSLLVRGLYEQYF TGTGCCAGCAGTTTATTGGTCAGGGGGCTCTACGAGCAGTACTTC
TRBJ2-7 14 TRBV25-1 . . CASSEGTPTYEQYF TGTGCCAGCAGTGAAGGGACACCAACCTACGAGCAGTACTTC
TRBJ2-7 16 TRBV4-3 . TRBD2 CASSQGVAGGGYEQYF TGCGCCAGCAGCCAGGGGGTAGCGGGAGGAGGGTACGAGCAGTACTTC
TRBJ1-6 16 TRBV6-1 . TRBD1 CASSERDRVYNSPLHF TGTGCCAGCAGTGAGCGGGACAGGGTATATAATTCACCCCTCCACTTT
TRBJ2-3 16 TRBV28 once TRBD1 CASSYLGQGPTDTQYF TGTGCCAGCAGTTACTTGGGACAGGGGCCCACAGATACGCAGTATTTT
TRBJ1-6 16 TRBV23-1 . TRBD1 CASGGTGENNNSPLHF TGCGCCAGCGGGGGGACAGGGGAAAATAATAATTCACCCCTCCACTTT
TRBJ2-7 15 TRBV5-6 . TRBD1 CASSLAPTGLDEQYF TGTGCCAGCAGCTTGGCCCCGACAGGGTTGGACGAGCAGTACTTC
TRBJ1-1 13 TRBV19 . . CASSIVRNTEAFF TGTGCCAGTAGTATCGTCAGGAACACTGAAGCTTTCTTT
TRBJ1-6 15 TRBV5-1 . . CASSTQGTHNSPLHF TGCGCCAGCAGCACGCAGGGCACTCATAATTCACCCCTCCACTTT
TRBJ2-5 15 TRBV5-1 . TRBD2 CASSLTSARQETQYF TGCGCCAGCAGCTTGACTAGCGCAAGACAAGAGACCCAGTACTTC
TRBJ1-3 17 TRBV28 . . CASSLFSLRDSGNTIYF TGTGCCAGCAGTTTATTTTCCTTGAGGGACTCTGGAAACACCATATATTTT
TRBJ2-7 15 TRBV28 . TRBD2 CASRISGSNSYEQYF TGTGCCAGCAGGATTAGCGGGAGTAACTCCTACGAGCAGTACTTC
TRBJ2-1 15 TRBV28 once TRBD2 CASSSLADSYNEQFF TGTGCCAGCAGTTCCCTAGCGGATTCCTACAATGAGCAGTTCTTC
TRBJ1-2 11 TRBV28 . TRBD1 CASRYRGSYTF TGTGCCAGCAGATACAGGGGAAGCTACACCTTC
TRBJ1-3 14 TRBV5-4 once . CASSLRGTGNTIYF TGTGCCAGCAGCTTGCGAGGCACTGGAAACACCATATATTTT